Below are 19 T cell receptor beta chains sequenced from a single sample in a study of identical twins. TCRdb processed the 5' RACE reads anew with MiXCR; each CDR3 protein has one entry. This sample has some 570,000 distinct CDR3 sequences, with approximately 20% found just once. The sample was also reused in another study, on yellow fever vaccine responses in identical twins.

The sample comprised CD4+ T cells sorted from blood. The source of these receptors is a woman aged 18-29 years in good health.

The sample holds many counts of this clonotype. The rearrangement joins TRBV7-2 to TRBJ2-1, with D uncertain. Between the trimmed V and J ends, which lost 0 bases and 0 bases, there was a span of 12 bases. The germline CDR1 and CDR2 sequences are SGHTA and FQGNSA. There are 17 residues in the CDR3. CDR3 sequence reads: CASSLARSRNSYNEQFF. CDR3 sequence (DNA): TGTGCCAGCAGCTTAGCGCGGTCCAGGAACTCCTACAATGAGCAGTTCTTC.

This clonotype was detected ten times or more. The chain recombines TRBV6-6 with TRBJ2-1; no clear D. The germline V and J ends were trimmed by 6 bases and 6 bases, with 12 bases remaining between them. The CDR3 spans 13 residues. CDR1 and CDR2 (germline): MNHNY, SVGAGI (reference sequence). CDR3 protein: CASRVDTFNEQFF. Written as DNA, the CDR3 is TGTGCCAGCAGGGTCGACACGTTCAATGAGCAGTTCTTC.

J is TRBJ2-1 and V is TRBV7-8, with 8 bases matching TRBD2. This CDR3 has 15 residues. Losses at the gene ends were 5 bases for V and 14 bases for J; bases not matched to a gene: 17. The germline gives CDR1 SGHVS, CDR2 FQNEAQ. The CDR3 sequence: CASSERGLVRGGEFF. The CDR3 coding sequence is TGTGCCAGCAGCGAGAGGGGACTAGTTCGGGGTGGTGAGTTCTTC.

This clonotype was picked up a small number of times. This chain joins TRBV12-5 and TRBJ2-7; 7 nucleotides align to TRBD2. Losses at the gene ends were 0 bases for V and 0 bases for J; bases not matched to a gene: 11. This CDR3 has 18 amino acids. The germline CDR1 and CDR2 sequences are LGHNT and FRNRAP. CDR3 nucleotides: TGTGCTAGTGGTTTGGTTTATAGCGGGCTAACAAGCTCCTACGAGCAGTACTTC. Protein: CASGLVYSGLTSSYEQYF.

Notes on this clonotype: The junction departs from the called germline gene at one end, perhaps through a read error. The chain joins TRBV11-3 to TRBJ2-1; 7 bases map to TRBD1. CDR3 size: 15 residues. CDR1 and CDR2 (germline): SGHNT, YENEEA. The CDR3 loop reads CVSSLFGQGDHEQFF. CDR3 DNA: TGTGTCAGCAGCTTATTTGGTCAGGGGGATCATGAGCAGTTCTTC.

This clonotype has only a few counts. J is TRBJ2-1 and V is TRBV7-2; 7 nucleotides match TRBD2. The CDR3 covers 15 residues. Germline V gene data show CDR1 as SGHTA and CDR2 as FQGNSA. Unmatched junction bases numbered 8, after V lost 6 bases and J lost 3 bases. The CDR3 sequence is CASRLPGLYYNEQFF. The CDR3 coding sequence is TGTGCCAGCAGGTTACCGGGACTATACTACAATGAGCAGTTCTTC.

The V call is TRBV6-4, the J call TRBJ2-1; 10 bases fit TRBD2. The CDR3 runs to 15 residues. Unmatched junction bases numbered 7, after V lost 8 bases and J lost 3 bases. The germline V gene has CDR1 MRHNA and CDR2 SNTAGT. CDR3 amino acids: CASPPGTSDYNEQFF. The CDR3 coding sequence is TGTGCCAGCCCACCAGGGACTAGCGACTACAATGAGCAGTTCTTC.

This clonotype was counted between two and nine times. The chain is built from TRBV5-1 and TRBJ1-1; D is undetermined. Germline loops: CDR1 SGHRS, CDR2 YFSETQ. The V and J ends lost 0 bases and 5 bases respectively, with 8 bases between them. This CDR3 spans 13 amino acids. CDR3 DNA sequence: TGCGCCAGCAGCTTGGCGAGCGTGACTGAAGCTTTCTTT. Protein product: CASSLASVTEAFF. Full variable domain (missing parts from reference TRBV5-1 and TRBJ1-1): KAGVTQTPRYLIKTRGQQVTLSCSPISGHRSVSWYQQTPGQGLQFLFEYFSETQRNKGNFPGRFSGRQFSNSRSEMNVSTLELGDSALYLCASSLASVTEAFFGQGTRLTVV.

The CDR3 loop is CASRAGLAGGPPSCFF. CDR3 nucleotides: TGTGCCAGCAGAGCCGGACTAGCGGGAGGGCCCCCTAGCTGTTTCTTC. This chain uses TRBV6-1 with TRBJ2-1, with 15 bases identical to TRBD2. The CDR3 is 16 amino acids. Germline V gene sequence: CDR1 MNHNS, CDR2 SASEGT. Unmatched junction bases numbered 16, after V lost 6 bases and J lost 16 bases.

The V call is TRBV9, the J call TRBJ2-3, with TRBD2 matching over 9 bases. The CDR3 covers 17 residues. Germline lookup yields CDR1 SGDLS and CDR2 YYNGEE. V shed 0 bases and J 6 bases; nucleotides not matched to a gene: 11. This CDR3 is CASSVAASGTSGDTQYF. The CDR3 DNA is TGTGCCAGCAGCGTAGCGGCTAGCGGGACGTCTGGTGATACGCAGTATTTT.

Notes on this clonotype: An end of the junction differs from the germline gene, which may be a read error. V usage is TRBV18 and J usage is TRBJ2-3; D remains ambiguous. Looked up from germline, CDR1 is KGHSH and CDR2 is LQKENI. The length of the CDR3 is 12 residues. CDR3 nucleotide sequence: TGTGCCAGTTCACCAAATCCAGATACGCAGTATTTT. This translates into CASSPNPDTQYF.

This chain links TRBV20-1 with TRBJ2-1; D gene ambiguous. The CDR3 sequence is 12 residues long. Trimming pared 5 bases from V and 2 bases from J, leaving 7 bases between. Germline V gives CDR1 DFQATT, CDR2 SNEGSKA (reference sequence). CDR3 in DNA: TGCAGTGCTCCAACGGCCTACAATGAGCAGTTCTTC. The encoded protein is CSAPTAYNEQFF.

V usage is TRBV4-2 and J usage is TRBJ1-4; tentatively, D is TRBD1 (6 bases). Germline V lookup: CDR1 LGHNA, CDR2 YNFKEQ. V was cut by 0 bases and J by 5 bases, with 10 bases left in between. This CDR3 is 15 amino acids long. The CDR3 nucleotides read TGTGCCAGCAGCCAAGAAAGACAGGAGAATGAAAAACTGTTTTTT. It encodes CASSQERQENEKLFF.

The chain couples TRBV18 to TRBJ1-6, with 9 nucleotides matching TRBD1. This CDR3 contains 17 residues. The trim removed 6 bases at V and 0 bases at J, leaving 6 bases unmatched. Per the germline V gene, CDR1 is KGHSH and CDR2 is LQKENI. The CDR3 loop is CASSDRGLSSYNSPLHF. The DNA of the CDR3 is TGTGCCAGCTCGGACAGGGGCCTTAGCTCCTATAATTCACCCCTCCACTTT.

This clonotype occurred a few times. The chain joins TRBV29-1 to TRBJ1-1, with D unresolved. Germline CDR1 and CDR2: SQVTM and ANQGSEA. Trimming took 7 bases from V and 5 from J, leaving 17 bases between them. This CDR3 region has 13 residues. This chain's CDR3 is CSGVDWSRTEAFF. In DNA, the CDR3 is TGCAGCGGTGTGGACTGGTCTAGGACTGAAGCTTTCTTT.

The chain's CDR3 is CASSEYSPHAGNTIYF. The CDR3 coding sequence is TGTGCCAGCAGTGAATACAGCCCGCACGCTGGAAACACCATATATTTT. The gene calls are TRBV2 and TRBJ1-3; no firm D call. V shed 2 bases and J shed 2 bases, with 13 bases lying between them. This CDR3 spans 16 amino acids. Germline V CDR1 and CDR2: SNHLY, FYNNEI.

In this sample, this clonotype turned up a few times. As DNA, the CDR3 is TGTGCCAGCAGGGCGACAAGGGTGGGGGAAAAACTGTTTTTT. Its protein product is CASRATRVGEKLFF. The rearrangement links TRBV12-3 or TRBV12-4 to TRBJ1-4; D gene uncertain. This CDR3 spans 14 amino acids. The V gene lost 6 bases and the J gene lost 8 bases, with 16 bases spanning the gap.

In its sample, this clonotype was seen a few times. The chain recombines TRBV3-1 with TRBJ2-5; D unresolved. This CDR3 comprises 15 residues. Germline V CDR1 and CDR2: LGHDT, YNNKEL (reference sequence). The V end was cut by 1 base, the J end by 2 bases, with 11 bases between. CDR3 nucleotides: TGTGCCAGCAGCCAAGGAGCCCTGGCGCAAGAGACCCAGTACTTC. Its protein product is CASSQGALAQETQYF.

The gene calls are TRBV7-9 and TRBJ1-2; 8 positions match TRBD1. Per germline, CDR1 SEHNR and CDR2 FQNEAQ (reference sequence). This CDR3 spans 14 amino acids. Unmatched junction bases numbered 6, after V lost 5 bases and J lost 4 bases. CDR3 protein: CASSITDRVYGYTF. DNA of the CDR3: TGTGCCAGCAGCATAACGGACAGGGTCTATGGCTACACCTTC.